Listed below are T cell receptor beta chains from one sample, sequenced in a study of blood T cell repertoires in COVID-19. Here immunoSEQ multiplex PCR was the method, and the copy in TCRdb shows in-frame clones only, minus some. The repertoire consists of about 250,000 clones, with around 83% occurring once and the leading ten covering around 8.9%. The sample comprised peripheral blood. These receptors all stem from a man at least 80 years old with acute or convalescent COVID-19. The CDR3 runs from the conserved cysteine through the conserved F or W. The D gene is left open where the match is weak. The listing skips clone size in some rows; elsewhere it reads once, few, many or a size class.

j_gene: TRBJ1-5; abundance: NA; len: 16; d_gene: TRBD1; v_gene: TRBV10-3; CDR3aa: CAISDGTAESNQPQHF; CDR3nt: TGTGCCATCAGTGACGGGACAGCCGAGAGCAATCAGCCCCAGCATTTT
j_gene: TRBJ2-5; abundance: NA; len: 15; d_gene: NA; v_gene: TRBV5-1; CDR3aa: CASSLQWGVGETQYF; CDR3nt: TGCGCCAGCAGCTTGCAATGGGGGGTTGGGGAGACCCAGTACTTC
j_gene: TRBJ2-7; abundance: NA; len: 15; d_gene: TRBD2; v_gene: TRBV4-2; CDR3aa: CASSQELAELYEQYF; CDR3nt: TGTGCCAGCAGCCAAGAACTAGCGGAGCTATACGAGCAGTACTTC
j_gene: TRBJ2-7; abundance: NA; len: 17; d_gene: NA; v_gene: TRBV29-1; CDR3aa: CSVAEGGGVPLYYEQYF; CDR3nt: TGCAGCGTTGCTGAAGGGGGGGGCGTTCCTCTATACTACGAGCAGTACTTC
j_gene: TRBJ1-4; abundance: few; len: 14; d_gene: NA; v_gene: TRBV27; CDR3aa: CASSFWGGDEKLFF; CDR3nt: TGTGCCAGCAGTTTTTGGGGGGGCGATGAAAAACTGTTTTTT
j_gene: TRBJ2-7; abundance: NA; len: 14; d_gene: TRBD1; v_gene: TRBV5-1; CDR3aa: CASSTGDRGNEQYF; CDR3nt: TGCGCCAGCAGCACGGGGGACAGGGGAAACGAGCAGTACTTC
j_gene: TRBJ2-2; abundance: NA; len: 16; d_gene: NA; v_gene: TRBV3-1/TRBV3-2; CDR3aa: CASSQSGLGGTGELFF; CDR3nt: TGTGCCAGCAGCCAATCGGGACTGGGGGGAACCGGGGAGCTGTTTTTT
j_gene: TRBJ1-4; abundance: NA; len: 17; d_gene: TRBD1; v_gene: TRBV5-6; CDR3aa: CASSRRQGGATNEKLFF; CDR3nt: TGTGCCAGCAGTCGTCGACAGGGCGGAGCAACTAATGAAAAACTGTTTTTT
j_gene: TRBJ2-5; abundance: NA; len: 13; d_gene: TRBD1; v_gene: TRBV10-3; CDR3aa: CATTTGGQETQYF; CDR3nt: TGTGCCACCACGACAGGGGGGCAAGAGACCCAGTACTTC
j_gene: TRBJ1-6; abundance: NA; len: 15; d_gene: NA; v_gene: TRBV6-5; CDR3aa: CASSYSNRGDSPLHF; CDR3nt: TGTGCCAGCAGTTACTCGAACCGGGGGGATTCACCCCTCCACTTT
j_gene: TRBJ2-3; abundance: NA; len: 14; d_gene: NA; v_gene: TRBV5-1; CDR3aa: CASSLGQGYDTQYF; CDR3nt: TGCGCCAGCAGCTTGGGGCAGGGCTACGATACGCAGTATTTT
j_gene: TRBJ2-1; abundance: NA; len: 17; d_gene: TRBD2; v_gene: TRBV2; CDR3aa: CATQLGLRLANNNEQFF; CDR3nt: TGTGCCACCCAATTGGGGCTGAGACTAGCGAACAACAATGAGCAGTTCTTC
j_gene: TRBJ2-2; abundance: NA; len: 14; d_gene: NA; v_gene: TRBV11-3; CDR3aa: CASSLISGTGELFF; CDR3nt: TGTGCCAGCAGCTTAATCTCCGGCACCGGGGAGCTGTTTTTT
j_gene: TRBJ1-2; abundance: once; len: 14; d_gene: NA; v_gene: TRBV29-1; CDR3aa: CSVILDTPANGYTF; CDR3nt: TGCAGCGTTATCTTGGACACCCCGGCTAATGGCTACACCTTC
j_gene: TRBJ2-7; abundance: few; len: 17; d_gene: TRBD1; v_gene: TRBV28; CDR3aa: CASSLYGTDVHSYEQYF; CDR3nt: TGTGCCAGCAGTTTATATGGGACAGATGTTCACTCGTACGAGCAGTACTTC
j_gene: TRBJ2-7; abundance: NA; len: 13; d_gene: NA; v_gene: TRBV21-1; CDR3aa: CASNPGIGDEQYF; CDR3nt: TGTGCCAGCAATCCCGGGATTGGAGACGAGCAGTACTTC